The 22 T cell receptor beta chains below were found in one sample sequenced in a study of read filtering for tumor transcriptome and immune sequencing. The library was built from 400 to 500 ng RNA with molecular barcoded adaptors for alpha/delta and beta/gamma chains. A single record per CDR3 protein comes from TCRdb applying MiXCR to the reads. Among about 40,000 distinct CDR3 sequences listed, about 13% were seen once. Sequencing input: a population of CD138-negative cells sorted from bone marrow. These receptor sequences come from a donor at least 40 years old with multiple myeloma.

This clonotype came up many times. This sequence may be a read error, since a much larger clone differs from it by one base. The genes are TRBV5-1 and TRBJ2-1; 10 bases align to TRBD2. Germline loops: CDR1 SGHRS, CDR2 YFSETQ. This CDR3 region has 17 residues. The CDR3 nucleotides are TGCGCCAGCAGCCCCGAGGCTAGCGGGAGCTCCTACAATGGGCAGTTCTTC. This translates into CASSPEASGSSYNGQFF.

V and J are TRBV3-1 and TRBJ2-7; D unresolved. The CDR3 is 12 amino acids. Trimming removed 1 base from V and 8 bases from J, with 9 bases in between. Germline CDR1 is LGHDT and CDR2 is YNNKEL (reference sequence). This CDR3 is CASSQGRNKQYF. The CDR3, as DNA: TGTGCCAGCAGCCAAGGGCGGAACAAGCAGTACTTC.

This clonotype appeared many times. This sequence joins TRBV4-2 and TRBJ2-1, with D possibly TRBD1 on 5 matching bases. CDR3 length equals 14 residues. Germline V lookup: CDR1 LGHNA, CDR2 YNFKEQ. Trimming stripped 0 bases from V and 6 bases from J, with 9 bases between. CDR3 region: CASSQDETANEQFF. CDR3 in DNA: TGTGCCAGCAGCCAAGATGAGACAGCCAATGAGCAGTTCTTC.

This clonotype was seen many times. This sequence joins TRBV6-2 or TRBV6-3 and TRBJ2-3, with D unclear. Trimming shortened V by 2 bases and J by 5 bases, and 11 bases separated the two germline ends. CDR1 MNHEY and CDR2 SVGEGT come from the germline V gene. The CDR3 sequence is 14 residues long. The CDR3: CASSYTTRQDTQYF. CDR3 coding DNA: TGTGCCAGCAGTTACACAACCCGACAAGATACGCAGTATTTT.

The chain couples TRBV7-9 to TRBJ1-5; the match to TRBD1 covers 8 bases. The CDR3 runs 13 residues. Per the germline V gene, CDR1 is SEHNR and CDR2 is FQNEAQ (reference sequence). Germline trimming cut 8 bases from V and 7 bases from J; bases unmatched to any gene: 7. CDR3 coding DNA: TGTGCCAGCTCAGAGACAGGGGCCCAGCCCCAGCATTTT. Protein product: CASSETGAQPQHF.

This chain links TRBV12-3 or TRBV12-4 with TRBJ2-7; the D gene is possibly TRBD1 (6 bases). The CDR3 consists of 11 residues. Trimming stripped 5 bases from V and 10 bases from J, with 12 bases between. In DNA, the CDR3 is TGTGCCAGCAGTACAGGGCTCGATCAGTACTTC. As protein: CASSTGLDQYF.

About this clonotype itself: A much larger clone lies one base from this, so it may be a read error. The V and J genes are TRBV6-5 and TRBJ2-5; D remains unclear. The V end lost 7 bases, the J end lost 5 bases, and 8 bases lay between the germline ends. The CDR3 totals 11 residues. The germline CDR1 and CDR2 sequences are MNHEY and SVGAGI. The CDR3 here is CASISFETQYF. The DNA for the CDR3 is TGTGCCAGCATTTCGTTCGAGACCCAGTACTTC.

Many counts were recorded for this clonotype. V usage is TRBV5-5 and J usage is TRBJ1-5; 9 bases are a match to TRBD1. The CDR3 contains 16 residues. V was clipped by 0 bases and J by 11 bases; unmatched bases: 12. Germline CDR1 is SGHKS and CDR2 is YYEKEE (reference sequence). As DNA, the CDR3 is TGTGCCAGCAGCTTGGGACAGGGGGTGGCCAAGGGAGCCCAGCATTTT. Residues: CASSLGQGVAKGAQHF. The whole variable domain, remainder taken from reference TRBV5-5 and TRBJ1-5, is DAGVTQSPTHLIKTRGQQVTLRCSPISGHKSVSWYQQVLGQGPQFIFQYYEKEERGRGNFPDRFSARQFPNYSSELNVNALLLGDSALYLCASSLGQGVAKGAQHFGDGTRLSIL.

Ten or more counts support this clonotype. The chain joins TRBV18 to TRBJ1-5; TRBD1 is a possible D gene (6 bases). Trimming removed 3 bases from V and 7 bases from J, with 10 bases in between. Germline V gives CDR1 KGHSH, CDR2 LQKENI. The CDR3 is made up of 13 amino acids. The CDR3 here is CASSPGQKQPQHF. CDR3 coding DNA: TGTGCCAGCTCACCCGGACAGAAACAGCCCCAGCATTTT.

This clonotype was recorded at least ten times. The chain carries TRBV7-2 and TRBJ2-7; the D is unclear. Germline V CDR1 and CDR2: SGHTA, FQGNSA. Deletions cut 4 bases from V and 6 bases from J, with 19 bases between. The CDR3 consists of 15 residues. The CDR3 here is CASSYLGTAVGEQYF. CDR3 nucleotides: TGTGCCAGCAGCTACTTAGGCACGGCCGTAGGCGAGCAGTACTTC.

This clonotype was observed many times. V gene TRBV24-1 combines with J gene TRBJ2-1; 9 positions match TRBD2. The length of the CDR3 is 14 residues. Looked up from germline, CDR1 is KGHDR and CDR2 is SFDVKD. V lost 5 bases to trimming and J lost 6 bases; unmatched junction nucleotides: 4. The chain's CDR3 is CATSGLAGSNEQFF. CDR3 bases: TGTGCCACCAGTGGCCTAGCGGGAAGCAATGAGCAGTTCTTC.

In the case of this clonotype: A far bigger clonotype differs at one base, so this is likely a read error. The chain has TRBV6-2 or TRBV6-3 and TRBJ2-7; 11 bases are a match to TRBD2. Germline V CDR1 and CDR2: MNHEY, SVGEGT. The CDR3 is made up of 13 amino acids. The CDR3 loop reads CAGSATSGREQYF. The CDR3 DNA sequence: TGTGCCGGCAGTGCCACTAGCGGGAGAGAGCAGTACTTC.

This clonotype was observed at least ten times. The chain is built from TRBV29-1 and TRBJ2-6; 7 nucleotides agree with TRBD2. Germline V gene sequence: CDR1 SQVTM, CDR2 ANQGSEA. V was clipped by 0 bases and J by 3 bases; unmatched bases: 5. The CDR3 covers 16 residues. CDR3 sequence reads: CSVEDGGGYGANVLTF. Here the CDR3 DNA reads TGCAGCGTTGAAGATGGGGGGGGGTATGGGGCCAACGTCCTGACTTTC.

As concerns this clonotype: This may come from a read error, since a much larger clone is one base off. This chain joins TRBV5-1 and TRBJ2-2; no clear D gene. Trimming removed 6 bases from V and 2 bases from J, with 14 bases in between. This CDR3 comprises 15 residues. Germline V gene sequence: CDR1 SGHRS, CDR2 YFSETQ. This CDR3 is CASTVGRLNTGELFF. The DNA of the CDR3 is TGCGCCAGCACCGTAGGCAGGCTCAACACCGGGGAGCTGTTTTTT. Using reference TRBV5-1 and TRBJ2-2 for the parts outside the CDR3, the full variable domain is KAGVTQTPRYLIKTRGQQVTLSCSPISGHRSVSWYQQTPGQGLQFLFEYFSETQRNKGNFPGRFSGRQFSNSRSEMNVSTLELGDSALYLCASTVGRLNTGELFFGEGSRLTVL.

This clonotype has more than one count but fewer than ten. The CDR3 does not end in the conserved phenylalanine or tryptophan, so this is likely a read error. V and J are TRBV10-3 and TRBJ2-7; 10 positions match TRBD2. Germline values: CDR1 ENHRY, CDR2 SYGVKD. The CDR3 covers 17 residues. V dropped 4 bases and J dropped 3; count of bases not matched to a gene: 12. The CDR3 reads CAISVTTSGLFYYEQYL. As DNA, the CDR3 is TGTGCCATCAGTGTTACGACTAGCGGGCTATTCTACTACGAGCAGTACCTC.

This clonotype was observed at least ten times. V usage is TRBV3-1 and J usage is TRBJ2-1; 11 nucleotides match TRBD2. This CDR3 has 16 residues. V trimming: 3 bases; J trimming: 6 bases; junction bases outside the gene matches: 7. In germline, CDR1 is LGHDT, CDR2 YNNKEL (reference sequence). The CDR3 is CASSQPGLAETNEQFF. Here the CDR3 DNA reads TGTGCCAGCAGCCAGCCGGGACTAGCGGAAACCAATGAGCAGTTCTTC.

This clonotype was observed at least ten times. V usage is TRBV7-9 and J usage is TRBJ2-3; D ambiguous. CDR1 is SEHNR, CDR2 FQNEAQ, per germline (reference sequence). This CDR3 comprises 15 residues. V was trimmed by 1 base and J by 1 base, leaving 9 bases between them. The CDR3: CASSLGGPRTDTQYF. The CDR3 DNA is TGTGCCAGCAGCTTAGGCGGCCCTCGCACAGATACGCAGTATTTT.

This clonotype was counted at least ten times. The V and J genes are TRBV2 and TRBJ2-3; the D gene is possibly TRBD1 (6 bases). Deletions cut 6 bases from V and 1 base from J, with 11 bases between. The CDR3 runs 14 residues. The germline gives CDR1 SNHLY, CDR2 FYNNEI. CDR3 loop: CASRMTGGTDTQYF. Here the CDR3 DNA reads TGTGCCAGCAGAATGACAGGAGGCACAGATACGCAGTATTTT.

This clonotype was seen only a few times. The chain combines TRBV5-1 with TRBJ2-2, with TRBD1 identical over 9 bases. The junction had 2 bases not matched to a gene; V was cut back by 1 base and J by 4 bases. This CDR3 comprises 15 residues. The V gene's germline CDR1 is SGHRS and CDR2 YFSETQ. The CDR3 region is CASSLNRGPTGELFF. The CDR3 coding sequence is TGCGCCAGCAGCTTGAACAGGGGGCCCACCGGGGAGCTGTTTTTT.

At least ten counts were recorded for this clonotype. The DNA for the CDR3 is TGCGCCAGCAAACCAAGTTCTCGTGCCGCAGATACGCAGTATTTT. Its translation: CASKPSSRAADTQYF. The chain uses TRBV4-3 and TRBJ2-3; D is unresolved. The CDR3 loop spans 15 amino acids. V lost 7 bases and J 4 bases, leaving 18 bases between the germline ends. The germline V gene encodes CDR1 LGHNA and CDR2 YSLEER.

This clonotype has ten or more counts. The gene calls are TRBV18 and TRBJ2-5, with 9 bases identical to TRBD1. Germline lookup yields CDR1 KGHSH and CDR2 LQKENI. Trimming removed 5 bases from V and 4 bases from J; junction bases left unmatched: 8. The CDR3 runs to 15 residues. The CDR3 nucleotides are TGTGCCAGCTCAGTCGGACAGGGGTCGGGAGAGACCCAGTACTTC. As protein: CASSVGQGSGETQYF. The full variable domain, rest sourced from reference TRBV18 and TRBJ2-5, is NAGVMQNPRHLVRRRGQEARLRCSPMKGHSHVYWYRQLPEEGLKFMVYLQKENIIDESGMPKERFSAEFPKEGPSILRIQQVVRGDSAAYFCASSVGQGSGETQYFGPGTRLLVL.

Only a few counts were recorded for this clonotype. Being one base from a much bigger clone, this may be a read error. This chain connects TRBV19 to TRBJ2-2, with no clear D. Germline V gene data show CDR1 as LNHDA and CDR2 as SQIVND (reference sequence). CDR3 length: 13 amino acids. V was shortened by 6 bases and J by 4 bases, with 9 bases between the two germline ends. The CDR3, as DNA: TGTGCCAGTAGACTTACGGGCACCGGGGAGCTGTTTTTT. It codes for CASRLTGTGELFF.